The entry below gives a single TCR beta chain sequence along with its context. The CDR3 consists of 15 residues. The V end was cut by 2 bases, the J end by 4 bases, with 14 bases between. Germline V gene sequence: CDR1 MNHNY, CDR2 SVGAGI (reference sequence). PCR primers comprised 60 Vbeta and 13 Jbeta primers. Authors' methods: Later reanalysis found around 84 million unique TCR beta chains, roughly 10 million of them shared. Generated by immunoSEQ multiplex PCR, the TCRdb table keeps only in-frame clones and is missing some. The DNA gave D and trimming, while V, J and clone size come from that table. In the table there are roughly 93,000 clones, under 80% of which are singletons. The data were taken from a study of cytomegalovirus exposure and HLA in healthy donors. In the study overall: From roughly 180 million T cells, an earlier analysis saw roughly 100 million unique TCR beta sequences.

When sampled, the donors appeared nominally healthy, though they likely had unrecorded immune exposures. The chain recombines TRBV6-6 with TRBJ1-2, with D possibly matching TRBD1 (6 bases). The source is a male donor in good health and CMV-seronegative. Sequencing input: PBMCs. Here the CDR3 DNA reads TGTGCCAGCAGTTACGTAGACAGGCGCCTCTATGGCTACACCTTC. Amino acids: CASSYVDRRLYGYTF.